Below, 3 T cell receptor beta chains from the same sample are listed, as sequenced in a study of blood T cell repertoires in COVID-19. Clones were sequenced by immunoSEQ multiplex PCR, and TCRdb holds only the in-frame ones, with some missing. The data contain 150,000 to 200,000 clones, more than 85% of them singletons. Sequencing was performed on peripheral blood. These TCRs come from a woman of 80 years or more with COVID-19, enrolled during active disease.

This clone was observed a single time. This chain uses TRBV7-9 with TRBJ2-5; possibly TRBD1 for D (5 bases). This CDR3 spans 14 amino acids. V was pared by 5 bases and J by 2 bases, with 12 bases between. CDR1 is SEHNR and CDR2 is FQNEAQ in the germline V gene (reference sequence). CDR3 DNA: TGTGCCAGCAGCCGAGGACAAGATCAAGAGACCCAGTACTTC. It encodes CASSRGQDQETQYF.

CDR3: CASSVSSGNTEAFF. The CDR3 nucleotides are TGTGCCAGCAGCGTATCTTCAGGGAACACTGAAGCTTTCTTT. The chain couples TRBV9 to TRBJ1-1; D gene uncertain. Germline V CDR1 and CDR2: SGDLS, YYNGEE. Trimming stripped 1 base from V and 1 base from J, with 8 bases between. This CDR3 spans 14 amino acids.

V and J are TRBV3-1 (or the pseudogene TRBV3-2) and TRBJ1-2, with D unresolved. The germline V gene encodes CDR1 LGHDT and CDR2 YNNKEL (reference sequence). This CDR3 is 14 amino acids long. V was shortened by 3 bases and J by 4 bases, with 12 bases between the two germline ends. The CDR3 bases are TGTGCCAGCAGCCAGAATGAGGGCCGCTATGGCTACACCTTC. Its translation is CASSQNEGRYGYTF.